This TCR beta chain was profiled in a study of control samples from healthy donors and cancer patients. TCRdb's copy holds only in-frame clones and misses some; the assay was immunoSEQ multiplex PCR. Here the sample spans approximately 86,000 clones, more than 75% being singletons. With 2 bases removed from V and 0 bases from J, the gap between germline ends came to 17 bases. The germline V gene encodes CDR1 SGHTA and CDR2 FQGNSA. The CDR3 is made up of 19 amino acids. The chain recombines TRBV7-2 with TRBJ2-6; unclear D gene. This TCR was sampled from a young man in good health. Input material: blood. CDR3 protein: CASSLRDWGGVSGANVLTF. CDR3 nucleotides: TGTGCCAGCAGCTTAAGGGATTGGGGTGGGGTCTCTGGGGCCAACGTCCTGACTTTC.